These 28 T cell receptor beta chains share one sample of origin, sequenced in a study of CD8+CD57+ T cells in acquired aplastic anemia. Template material for TCR beta VDJ and CDR3 profiling consisted of genomic DNA. Via MiXCR, TCRdb re-called the reads, giving one row per CDR3 protein. In the table there are hundreds of thousands of distinct CDR3 sequences, roughly 68% of which are singletons. Input material: sorted CD4+, CD8+, or CD8+CD57+ T cells (not recorded which) from PBMCs. All receptors come from a human donor in good health, serving as a control.

The chain carries TRBV11-2 and TRBJ1-1, with D perhaps TRBD1 (6 bases). Germline V gives CDR1 SGHAT, CDR2 FQNNGV. Trimming removed 5 bases from V and 3 bases from J, with 13 bases in between. The CDR3 consists of 14 residues. CDR3 residues: CASSPPGAHTEAFF. CDR3 in DNA: TGTGCCAGCAGCCCCCCAGGGGCGCACACTGAAGCTTTCTTT.

This clonotype occurred many times. V is TRBV9 and J is TRBJ1-1, with D possibly being TRBD1 (5 bases). V gave up 1 base and J gave up 1 base, with 5 bases separating them. This CDR3 contains 13 residues. Per the germline V gene, CDR1 is SGDLS and CDR2 is YYNGEE. The CDR3, as DNA: TGTGCCAGCAGCGTACAGGGGAACACTGAAGCTTTCTTT. It specifies CASSVQGNTEAFF.

This clonotype came up many times. The V gene is TRBV5-4, the J gene TRBJ1-2; D is unclear. The CDR3 runs 15 residues. Germline CDR1 reads SGHNT; CDR2 reads YYREEE (reference sequence). The V end lost 1 base, the J end lost 5 bases, and 15 bases lay between the germline ends. CDR3 amino acids: CASSLIGESGYGYTF. The CDR3 coding sequence is TGTGCCAGCAGCTTGATCGGGGAAAGTGGGTATGGCTACACCTTC.

This chain connects TRBV12-5 to TRBJ2-7; the D is unclear. CDR1 and CDR2 (germline): LGHNT, FRNRAP. This CDR3 spans 14 amino acids. CDR3 amino acids: CASSCSTLTYEQYF. DNA for the CDR3: TGTGCCAGCAGCTGCTCTACTCTTACCTACGAGCAGTACTTC.

This clonotype was counted once. The rearrangement links TRBV2 to TRBJ1-2, with D maybe TRBD1 (5 bases). The CDR3 has 15 residues. The germline V gene has CDR1 SNHLY and CDR2 FYNNEI. Trimming took off 6 bases at V and 14 bases at J, with 28 bases between the two ends. The CDR3 sequence is CASSRRRGANVLTTF. The CDR3 region has the DNA TGTGCCAGCAGCAGGCGGCGTGGGGCCAACGTCCTGACTACCTTC.

For this clonotype: Since the CDR3 does not end with the conserved phenylalanine or tryptophan, this likely comes from a read error. The DNA is omitted, as the CDR3 cannot be located on it reliably, and the CDR3 follows TCRdb's listing. This chain links TRBV19 with TRBJ1-4. The CDR3 is 10 amino acids in total, end residues counted. Germline lookup yields CDR1 LNHDA and CDR2 SQIVND (reference sequence). Here the CDR3 reads CASSDGGLSY.

V gene TRBV2 combines with J gene TRBJ1-1; the D is unclear. This CDR3 comprises 14 residues. Germline-derived CDR1 and CDR2 are SNHLY and FYNNEI. V was shortened by 5 bases and J by 3 bases, with 13 bases between the two germline ends. The CDR3 reads CASSIDTLYTEAFF. CDR3 nucleotides: TGTGCCAGCAGTATAGACACCTTGTACACTGAAGCTTTCTTT.

Of note for this clonotype: A read error may account for a junction end that differs from germline. V is TRBV11-2 and J is TRBJ1-2; D is possibly TRBD1 (5 bases). The CDR3 runs 13 residues. CDR1 is SGHAT and CDR2 is FQNNGV in the germline V gene. CDR3 in amino acids: CTSSYDRRYGYTF. The CDR3 DNA reads as TGCACCAGCAGCTACGACAGAAGGTATGGCTACACCTTC.

This chain joins TRBV7-2 and TRBJ1-2, with D uncertain. This CDR3 region has 16 residues. V dropped 5 bases and J dropped 11 bases, with 27 bases sitting between them. Germline V CDR1 and CDR2: SGHTA, FQGNSA. CDR3 coding DNA: TGTGCCAGCAGCGCATCTAGCGGGCTAAACTACGAGCAGTACACCTTC. Translated, it gives CASSASSGLNYEQYTF.

With respect to this clonotype: The conserved closing phenylalanine or tryptophan is absent in this CDR3, likely reflecting a read error. No DNA is shown, since the ends of the CDR3 on it are uncertain; the CDR3 is the one TCRdb lists. CDR3 in amino acids: CASSQRPARPQYS. This sequence joins TRBV2 and TRBJ1-3. Germline V gene data show CDR1 as SNHLY and CDR2 as FYNNEI. The CDR3 numbers 13 amino acids, ends counted.

This clonotype was found a few times. A read error may be the cause here, since a much bigger clone is one base away. The rearrangement links TRBV7-9 to TRBJ2-1; TRBD2 matches at 7 bases. Germline trimming cut 5 bases from V and 9 bases from J; bases unmatched to any gene: 4. The V gene's germline CDR1 is SEHNR and CDR2 FQNEAQ (reference sequence). The CDR3 sequence is 12 residues long. The CDR3 DNA sequence: TGTGCCAGCAGCATACCTAGCGGTGAGCAGTTCTTC. It encodes CASSIPSGEQFF.

This clonotype appeared a few times. The V and J genes are TRBV3-2 and TRBJ1-5; the DNA was not compared with TRBD1, the D call given in the table. TRBV3-2 is tagged as a pseudogene. CDR3 length: 19 amino acids. The CDR3 spells CASSKRPGQGAFGNQPQHF. CDR3 bases: TGTGCCAGCAGCAAAAGACCGGGACAGGGGGCTTTCGGGAATCAGCCCCAGCATTTT.

This chain joins TRBV20-1 and TRBJ2-3; D is uncertain. The CDR3 is 12 amino acids. V was trimmed by 4 bases and J by 13 bases, leaving 18 bases between them. The germline gives CDR1 DFQATT, CDR2 SNEGSKA (reference sequence). CDR3 in amino acids: CSAIQVHGYKYF. The CDR3 bases are TGCAGTGCTATTCAGGTCCATGGCTACAAGTATTTT.

This chain uses TRBV13 with TRBJ1-2; D gene unclear. Trimming removed 5 bases from V and 14 bases from J, with 18 bases in between. The CDR3 totals 12 residues. Germline V gives CDR1 PRHDT, CDR2 FYEKMQ (reference sequence). CDR3: CASSLDHLVKTF. The DNA for the CDR3 is TGTGCCAGCAGCCTAGATCATTTAGTCAAGACCTTC.

About this clonotype: Its ends do not fully match the called genes, so a read error is possible. J is TRBJ1-4 and V is TRBV2; the match to TRBD1 covers 7 bases. CDR3 size: 17 residues. Germline V gene sequence: CDR1 SNHLY, CDR2 FYNNEI. CDR3 in DNA: TGCGCCAGCAGGGGTGGTTGGGAGACAGGGTTTCTTGAAAAACTGTTTTTT. Its protein product is CASRGGWETGFLEKLFF.

The rearrangement joins TRBV6-6 to TRBJ2-3; the match to TRBD2 covers 13 bases. CDR3 length: 16 residues. Looked up from germline, CDR1 is MNHNY and CDR2 is SVGAGI (reference sequence). Germline trimming cut 4 bases from V and 5 bases from J; bases unmatched to any gene: 6. The CDR3 reads CASSLRLAGGVDTQYF. DNA of the CDR3: TGTGCCAGCAGTTTGAGACTAGCGGGGGGAGTAGATACGCAGTATTTT.

The chain is built from TRBV3-1 and TRBJ1-6; the D is unclear. The CDR3 runs 15 residues. Trimming shortened V by 6 bases and J by 8 bases, and 17 bases separated the two germline ends. The germline V gene has CDR1 LGHDT and CDR2 YNNKEL (reference sequence). In DNA, the CDR3 is TGTGCCAGCAGTGAACTGGGCGTGAGGGATTCACCCCTCCACTTT. This encodes CASSELGVRDSPLHF.

The V gene is TRBV12-3 or TRBV12-4, the J gene TRBJ2-1; 7 nucleotides match TRBD1. Germline trimming cut 5 bases from V and 4 bases from J; bases unmatched to any gene: 14. The CDR3 has 17 amino acids. The chain's CDR3 is CASSTDLRGTVYNEQFF. The CDR3 DNA sequence: TGTGCCAGCAGTACAGATCTAAGGGGGACAGTTTACAATGAGCAGTTCTTC.

Worth noting for this clonotype: Since no conserved phenylalanine or tryptophan closes the CDR3, a read error is the likely cause. It is unclear where the CDR3 begins or ends on the DNA, so no DNA is shown, and the CDR3 is as TCRdb lists it. The genes are TRBV2 and TRBJ1-5; the table names TRBD1, a call not compared with the DNA. Germline V gene lookup returns CDR1 SNHLY and CDR2 FYNNEI. The CDR3 totals 14 residues, both ends included. The CDR3 spells CASSLHEQPQHFGV.

The chain is built from TRBV7-2 and TRBJ1-1, with a tentative D call TRBD1 (5 bases). Deletions cut 1 base from V and 3 bases from J, with 18 bases between. Per germline, CDR1 SGHTA and CDR2 FQGNSA. The CDR3 consists of 17 residues. This chain's CDR3 is CASSLGLRAGKYTEAFF. The DNA of the CDR3 is TGTGCCAGCAGCTTAGGACTGAGGGCAGGGAAGTACACTGAAGCTTTCTTT.

The chain links TRBV12-3 or TRBV12-4 to TRBJ1-4, with D hard to call. CDR3 size: 15 residues. The chain's CDR3 is CASGLIAGSGEKLFF. CDR3 in DNA: TGTGCTAGTGGTTTGATAGCGGGTTCTGGCGAAAAACTGTTTTTT.

The chain employs TRBV20-1 and TRBJ1-1; D gene unclear. CDR1 is DFQATT and CDR2 is SNEGSKA in the germline V gene (reference sequence). Trimming took off 6 bases at V and 9 bases at J, with 17 bases between the two ends. This CDR3 is built from 12 residues. The CDR3 DNA reads TGCAGTGCAAGGATGGGTGGCACCAAAGCTTTCTTT. This translates into CSARMGGTKAFF.

This clonotype was observed a single time. Its ends do not fully match the called genes, so a read error is possible. The chain recombines TRBV5-1 with TRBJ1-6; 8 nucleotides agree with TRBD1. CDR3 length: 16 residues. From germline, CDR1 is SGHRS and CDR2 YFSETQ. The CDR3 spells CAGSWGQDARNSPLHF. The CDR3 nucleotides read TGCGCCGGCAGCTGGGGACAGGACGCGAGGAATTCACCCCTCCACTTT. The whole variable domain, filled in from reference TRBV5-1 and TRBJ1-6, reads KAGVTQTPRYLIKTRGQQVTLSCSPISGHRSVSWYQQTPGQGLQFLFEYFSETQRNKGNFPGRFSGRQFSNSRSEMNVSTLELGDSALYLCAGSWGQDARNSPLHFGNGTRLTVT.

The V gene is TRBV20-1, the J gene TRBJ1-2; D possibly corresponds to TRBD1 (6 bases). V lost 0 bases and J 3 bases, leaving 11 bases between the germline ends. CDR3 length: 14 residues. The V gene's germline CDR1 is DFQATT and CDR2 SNEGSKA (reference sequence). In nucleotides, the CDR3 is TGCAGTGCTAGAGAACAGGGCAGGGACTATGGCTACACCTTC. This gives the protein CSAREQGRDYGYTF.

This clonotype was counted once. This chain uses TRBV9 with TRBJ2-3; D might be TRBD1 (6 bases). Trimming removed 4 bases from V and 8 bases from J, with 20 bases in between. Germline CDR1 reads SGDLS; CDR2 reads YYNGEE. The CDR3 totals 15 residues. CDR3 sequence (DNA): TGTGCCAGCAGCTTTTATTCTGGGGGCACCGTTACGCAGTATTTT. The encoded protein is CASSFYSGGTVTQYF. Complete variable domain (other parts from reference TRBV9 and TRBJ2-3): DSGVTQTPKHLITATGQRVTLRCSPRSGDLSVYWYQQSLDQGLQFLIQYYNGEERAKGNILERFSAQQFPDLHSELNLSSLELGDSALYFCASSFYSGGTVTQYFGPGTRLTVL.

This clonotype showed up many times. The genes are TRBV7-2 and TRBJ1-2; the D is unclear. CDR3 length equals 12 residues. V lost 8 bases and J 4 bases, leaving 11 bases between the germline ends. The germline gives CDR1 SGHTA, CDR2 FQGNSA. The CDR3 DNA follows: TGTGCCAGCGCCCCGGGGAGCTATGGCTACACCTTC. It is translated as CASAPGSYGYTF.

Points on this clonotype: A single base separates this from a much larger clone, so it may be a read error. The J gene is TRBJ2-1, the V gene TRBV18; D gene unclear. This CDR3 has 14 amino acids. V shed 0 bases and J shed 5 bases, with 8 bases lying between them. CDR1 and CDR2 from the germline V gene are KGHSH and LQKENI. In DNA, the CDR3 is TGTGCCAGCTCACCACCGGAAGGTGACAATGAGCAGTTCTTC. Residues: CASSPPEGDNEQFF.

This clonotype was counted at least ten times. The chain uses TRBV6-5 and TRBJ1-5; D ambiguous. Germline V gene lookup returns CDR1 MNHEY and CDR2 SVGAGI. There are 13 residues in the CDR3. V was cut by 6 bases and J by 4 bases, with 10 bases left in between. The CDR3 region has the DNA TGTGCCAGCAGCGGACGGACGAATCAGCCCCAGCATTTT. Translated: CASSGRTNQPQHF.